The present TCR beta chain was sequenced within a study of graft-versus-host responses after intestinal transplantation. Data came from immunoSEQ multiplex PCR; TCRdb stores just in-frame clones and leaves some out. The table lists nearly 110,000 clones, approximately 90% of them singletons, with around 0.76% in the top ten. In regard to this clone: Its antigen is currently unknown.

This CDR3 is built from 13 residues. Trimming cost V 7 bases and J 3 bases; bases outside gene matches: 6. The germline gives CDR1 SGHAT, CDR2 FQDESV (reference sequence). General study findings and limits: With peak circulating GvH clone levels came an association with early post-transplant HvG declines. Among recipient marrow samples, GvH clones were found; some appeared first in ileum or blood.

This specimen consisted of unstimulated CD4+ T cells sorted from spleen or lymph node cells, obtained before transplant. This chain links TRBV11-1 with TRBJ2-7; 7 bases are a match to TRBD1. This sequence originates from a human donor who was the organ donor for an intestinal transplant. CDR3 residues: CASTATGNYEQYF. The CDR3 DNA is TGTGCCAGCACCGCGACAGGGAACTACGAGCAGTACTTC. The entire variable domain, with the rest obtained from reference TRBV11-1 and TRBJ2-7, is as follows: EAEVAQSPRYKITEKSQAVAFWCDPISGHATLYWYRQILGQGPELLVQFQDESVVDDSQLPKDRFSAERLKGVDSTLKIQPAELGDSAMYLCASTATGNYEQYFGPGTRLTVT.